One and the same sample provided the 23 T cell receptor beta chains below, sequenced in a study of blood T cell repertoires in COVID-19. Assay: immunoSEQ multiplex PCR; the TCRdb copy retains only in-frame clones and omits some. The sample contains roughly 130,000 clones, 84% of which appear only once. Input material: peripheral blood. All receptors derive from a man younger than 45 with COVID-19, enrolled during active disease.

CDR3 loop: CASSYQTSGRNNEQFF. The CDR3 DNA sequence: TGTGCCAGCAGCTACCAGACTAGCGGGAGGAACAATGAGCAGTTCTTC. This sequence joins TRBV7-8 and TRBJ2-1, with 13 positions matching TRBD2. This CDR3 comprises 16 residues. The V gene's germline CDR1 is SGHVS and CDR2 FQNEAQ. After removal of 4 bases from V and 5 bases from J, the junction contained 5 bases not matched to a gene.

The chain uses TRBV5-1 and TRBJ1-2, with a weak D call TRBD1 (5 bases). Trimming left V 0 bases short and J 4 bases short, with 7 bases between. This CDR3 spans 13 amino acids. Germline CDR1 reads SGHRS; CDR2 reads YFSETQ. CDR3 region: CASSLETGYGYTF. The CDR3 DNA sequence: TGCGCCAGCAGCTTGGAAACAGGCTATGGCTACACCTTC.

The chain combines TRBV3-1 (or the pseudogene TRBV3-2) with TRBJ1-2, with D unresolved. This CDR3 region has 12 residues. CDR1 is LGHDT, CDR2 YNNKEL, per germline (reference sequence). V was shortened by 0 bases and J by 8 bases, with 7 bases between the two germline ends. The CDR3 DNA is TGTGCCAGCAGCCAAGATAGAGGAGGCTACACCTTC. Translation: CASSQDRGGYTF.

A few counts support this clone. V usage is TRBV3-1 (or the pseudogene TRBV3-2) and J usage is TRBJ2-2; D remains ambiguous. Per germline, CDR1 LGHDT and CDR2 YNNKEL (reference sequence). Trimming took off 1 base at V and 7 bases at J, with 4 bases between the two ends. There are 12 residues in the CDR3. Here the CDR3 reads CASSQVNGELFF. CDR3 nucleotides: TGTGCCAGCAGCCAAGTTAACGGGGAGCTGTTTTTT.

The CDR3 loop reads CASSPKQGSTEAFF. CDR3 DNA: TGTGCCAGTAGTCCAAAACAGGGCAGCACTGAAGCTTTCTTT. The V and J genes are TRBV19 and TRBJ1-1, with TRBD1 as a possible D gene (6 bases). Trimming cost V 5 bases and J 4 bases, with 14 bases left between them. The length of the CDR3 is 14 residues. Germline CDR1 and CDR2: LNHDA and SQIVND (reference sequence).

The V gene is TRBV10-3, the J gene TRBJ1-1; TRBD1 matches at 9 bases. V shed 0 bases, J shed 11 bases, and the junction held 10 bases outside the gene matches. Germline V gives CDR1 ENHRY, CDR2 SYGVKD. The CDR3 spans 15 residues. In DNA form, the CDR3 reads TGTGCCATCAGTGAGTCGAGGACAGGGGAGGTTGAGGCTTTCTTT. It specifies CAISESRTGEVEAFF.

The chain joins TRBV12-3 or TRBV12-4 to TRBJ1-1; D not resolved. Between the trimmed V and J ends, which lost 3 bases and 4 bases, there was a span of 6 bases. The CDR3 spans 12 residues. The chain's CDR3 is CASSFPGTEAFF. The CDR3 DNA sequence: TGTGCCAGCAGTTTCCCGGGCACTGAAGCTTTCTTT.

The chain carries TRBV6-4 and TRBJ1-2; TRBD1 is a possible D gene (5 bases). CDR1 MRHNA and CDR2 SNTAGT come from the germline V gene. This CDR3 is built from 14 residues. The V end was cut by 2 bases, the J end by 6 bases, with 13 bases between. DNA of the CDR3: TGTGCCAGCAGTGACATATTCCGGGGGGATGGCTACACCTTC. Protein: CASSDIFRGDGYTF.

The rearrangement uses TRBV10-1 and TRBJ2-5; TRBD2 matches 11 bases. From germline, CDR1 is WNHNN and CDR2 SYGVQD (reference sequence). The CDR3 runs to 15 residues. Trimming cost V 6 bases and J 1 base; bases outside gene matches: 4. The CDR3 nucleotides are TGCGCCAGCAGCCCCGGGACTAGCGGCCAAGAGACCCAGTACTTC. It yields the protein CASSPGTSGQETQYF.

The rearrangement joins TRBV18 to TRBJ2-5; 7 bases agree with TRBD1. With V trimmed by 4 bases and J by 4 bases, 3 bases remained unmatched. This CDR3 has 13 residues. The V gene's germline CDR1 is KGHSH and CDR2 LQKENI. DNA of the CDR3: TGTGCCAGCTCACGAGGGACAGTAGAGACCCAGTACTTC. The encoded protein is CASSRGTVETQYF. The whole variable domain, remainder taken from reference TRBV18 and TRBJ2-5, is NAGVMQNPRHLVRRRGQEARLRCSPMKGHSHVYWYRQLPEEGLKFMVYLQKENIIDESGMPKERFSAEFPKEGPSILRIQQVVRGDSAAYFCASSRGTVETQYFGPGTRLLVL.

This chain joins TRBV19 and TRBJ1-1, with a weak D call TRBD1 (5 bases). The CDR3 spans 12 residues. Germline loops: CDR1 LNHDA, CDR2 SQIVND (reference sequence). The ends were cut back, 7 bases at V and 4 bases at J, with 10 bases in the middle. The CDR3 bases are TGTGCCAGTAAAAGGGGTATCACTGAAGCTTTCTTT. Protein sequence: CASKRGITEAFF.

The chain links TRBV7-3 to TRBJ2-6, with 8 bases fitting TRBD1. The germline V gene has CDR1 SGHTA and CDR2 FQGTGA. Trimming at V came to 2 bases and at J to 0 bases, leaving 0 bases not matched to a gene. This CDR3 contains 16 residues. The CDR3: CASSLQGASGANVLTF. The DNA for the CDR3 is TGTGCCAGCAGCTTACAGGGGGCCTCTGGGGCCAACGTCCTGACTTTC. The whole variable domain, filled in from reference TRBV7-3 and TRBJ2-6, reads GAGVSQTPSNKVTEKGKYVELRCDPISGHTALYWYRQSLGQGPEFLIYFQGTGAADDSGLPNDRFFAVRPEGSVSTLKIQRTERGDSAVYLCASSLQGASGANVLTFGAGSRLTVL.

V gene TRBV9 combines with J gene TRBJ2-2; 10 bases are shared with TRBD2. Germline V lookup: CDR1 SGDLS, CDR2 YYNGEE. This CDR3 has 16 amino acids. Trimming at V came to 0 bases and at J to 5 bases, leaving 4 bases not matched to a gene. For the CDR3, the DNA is TGTGCCAGCAGCGTAGCTGAAGCGGGAGGGACCGGGGAGCTGTTTTTT. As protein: CASSVAEAGGTGELFF.

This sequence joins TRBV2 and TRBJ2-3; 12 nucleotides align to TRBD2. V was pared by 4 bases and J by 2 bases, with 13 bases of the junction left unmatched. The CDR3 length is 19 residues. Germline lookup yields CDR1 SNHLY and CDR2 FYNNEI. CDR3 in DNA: TGTGCCAGCAGTGGCCGGACTAGCGGGGAACCTCTACCCACAGATACGCAGTATTTT. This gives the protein CASSGRTSGEPLPTDTQYF.

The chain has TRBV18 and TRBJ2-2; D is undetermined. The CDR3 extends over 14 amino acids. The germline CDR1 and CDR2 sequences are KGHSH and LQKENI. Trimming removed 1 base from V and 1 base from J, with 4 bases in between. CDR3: CASSPQRNTGELFF. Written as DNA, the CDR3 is TGTGCCAGCTCACCACAGAGGAACACCGGGGAGCTGTTTTTT.

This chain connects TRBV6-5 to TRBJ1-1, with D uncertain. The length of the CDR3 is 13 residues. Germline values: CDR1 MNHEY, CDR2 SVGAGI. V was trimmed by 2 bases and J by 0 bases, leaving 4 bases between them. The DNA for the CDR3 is TGTGCCAGCAGTTACAGCCTGAACACTGAAGCTTTCTTT. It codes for CASSYSLNTEAFF.

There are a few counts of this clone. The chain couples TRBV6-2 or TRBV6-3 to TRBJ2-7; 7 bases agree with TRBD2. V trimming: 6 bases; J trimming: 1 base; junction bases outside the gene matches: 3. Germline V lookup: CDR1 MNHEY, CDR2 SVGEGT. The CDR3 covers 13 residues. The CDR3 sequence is CASSPGGSYEQYF. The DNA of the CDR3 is TGTGCCAGCAGCCCCGGGGGGTCCTACGAGCAGTACTTC.

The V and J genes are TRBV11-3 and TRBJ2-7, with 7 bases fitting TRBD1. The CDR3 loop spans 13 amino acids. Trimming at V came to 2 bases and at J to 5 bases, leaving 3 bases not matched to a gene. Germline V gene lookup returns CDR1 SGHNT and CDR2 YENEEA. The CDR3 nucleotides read TGTGCCAGCAGCTTACCTGGGACAGACGAGCAGTACTTC. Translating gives CASSLPGTDEQYF.

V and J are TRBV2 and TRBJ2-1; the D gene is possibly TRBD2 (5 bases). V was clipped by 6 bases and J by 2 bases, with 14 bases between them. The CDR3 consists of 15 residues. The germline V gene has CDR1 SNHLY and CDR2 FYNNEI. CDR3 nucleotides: TGTGCCAGCAGAGACTTACTAGGAGCCTACAATGAGCAGTTCTTC. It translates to CASRDLLGAYNEQFF. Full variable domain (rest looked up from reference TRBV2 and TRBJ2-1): EPEVTQTPSHQVTQMGQEVILRCVPISNHLYFYWYRQILGQKVEFLVSFYNNEISEKSEIFDDQFSVERPDGSNFTLKIRSTKLEDSAMYFCASRDLLGAYNEQFFGPGTRLTVL.

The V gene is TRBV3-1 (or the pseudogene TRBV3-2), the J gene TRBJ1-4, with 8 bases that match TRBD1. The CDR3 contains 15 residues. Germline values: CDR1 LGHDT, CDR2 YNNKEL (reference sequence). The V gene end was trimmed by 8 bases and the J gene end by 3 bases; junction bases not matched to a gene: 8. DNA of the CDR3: TGTGCCAGCTCACAGGGGGGGATGGCTAATGAAAAACTGTTTTTT. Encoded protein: CASSQGGMANEKLFF.

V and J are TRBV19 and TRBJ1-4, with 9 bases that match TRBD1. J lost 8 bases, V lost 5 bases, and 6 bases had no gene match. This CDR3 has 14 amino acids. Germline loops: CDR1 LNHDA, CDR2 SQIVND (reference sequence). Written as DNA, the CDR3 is TGTGCCAGTAGTTCACAGGGGGCTGGAGAAAAACTGTTTTTT. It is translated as CASSSQGAGEKLFF.

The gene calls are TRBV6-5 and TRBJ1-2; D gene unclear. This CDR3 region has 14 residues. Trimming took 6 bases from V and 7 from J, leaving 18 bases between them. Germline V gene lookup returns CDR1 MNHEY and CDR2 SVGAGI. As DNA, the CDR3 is TGTGCCAGCAGGGAGAATGTGAGGCTCGGTGGCTACACCTTC. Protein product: CASRENVRLGGYTF.

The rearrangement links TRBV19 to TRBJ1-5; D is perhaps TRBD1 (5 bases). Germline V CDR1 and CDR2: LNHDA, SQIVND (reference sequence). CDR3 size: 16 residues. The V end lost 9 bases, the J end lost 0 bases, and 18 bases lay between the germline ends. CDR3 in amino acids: CASNPWSQGSNQPQHF. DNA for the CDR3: TGTGCCAGCAATCCGTGGAGTCAGGGTAGCAATCAGCCCCAGCATTTT. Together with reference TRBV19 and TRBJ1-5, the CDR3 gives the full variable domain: DGGITQSPKYLFRKEGQNVTLSCEQNLNHDAMYWYRQDPGQGLRLIYYSQIVNDFQKGDIAEGYSVSREKKESFPLTVTSAQKNPTAFYLCASNPWSQGSNQPQHFGDGTRLSIL.